This T cell receptor beta chain was recovered during a study of blood T cells in healthy people across ages (dated by TCRdb to between 2014 and 2017). In the study overall: In model experiments, roughly one uniquely barcoded TCR beta cDNA molecule per two T cells was captured by template switching. To track age-related changes in TCR beta repertoire diversity, the study relied on deep sequencing normalized with unique cDNA molecular identifiers. The donors were split into four age groups: young (average around 15 years), middle-aged (around 40), aged (roughly 68) and long-lived (roughly 80). The study analyzed two additional independent replicas of 1 million unique cDNA reads from the same blood draw for two donors, one aged 18 to 30 and one aged 80 or older. To avoid experimental bias, donors of different ages were spread randomly across the sequencing lanes.

This clonotype has a count of ten or more. The specificity of this receptor is unknown. Per-nucleotide qualities are absent, and no much larger clonotype sits a single base away. The paper as a whole reports these results and caveats: The CMV infection status of donors was not known, potentially confounding age-related changes in expanded clonotypes. Compared with the aged group, more naive CD4+ T cells, fewer expanded clones and increased TCR diversity were shown by the long-lived group, suggesting age selection. A strong correlation was found between observed TCR beta diversity and the percentage of naive T cells measured by flow cytometry. As age increased, observed TCR beta diversity per million T cells dropped in a roughly linear way, and a significant reduction was already evident by age roughly 36. Estimates of total diversity based on one million sequenced T cells were considered lower bounds and underestimates. Since profiling was done on bulk unsorted PBMCs, naive and antigen-experienced compartments could not be conclusively compared.

Systemically healthy Caucasian individuals from Russia, around 38 in total and aged roughly 6 to 95 years, were included as donors. Each donor gave about 10 milliliters of peripheral blood, drawn into EDTA-treated Vacutainer tubes. Ficoll-Paque density-gradient centrifugation was used to isolate PBMCs, with at least 7 million obtained per sample. Total RNA, at least 6 micrograms per sample, was extracted from PBMCs with Trizol reagent. For every donor, an aliquot of PBMCs went through flow cytometry to measure the percentages of naive CD45RAhigh/CD27high T cells. V is reduced by 0 bases and J by 0 bases, leaving a spacing of 10 bases between them. The CDR3 spans 16 residues, from the cysteine through the phenylalanine. Just the 48-base CDR3 DNA is kept, in frame starting at base 1. From a lookup of the germline V gene, CDR1 and CDR2 are ENHRY and SYGVKD. Library prep was done by 5' RACE. The instrument given in TCRdb is Illumina HiSeq 2500. A second PCR of roughly 6 to 12 cycles was run with a J-beta primer mix and a sample-barcoded 5' primer. Each TCR beta cDNA molecule received a unique molecular identifier from a template-switch 5' adaptor carrying 12 random nucleotides. Each sample yielded at least 3 million CDR3-containing paired-end reads. First-strand cDNA synthesis was performed from all RNA using the Mint cDNA synthesis kit, with priming by a TRBC-specific oligonucleotide. After uracil-DNA glycosylase treatment, a first 18-cycle PCR used universal primers M1SS and BC2_uni_R on all cDNA. In the paper's pipeline: For normalization, 1 million high-quality reads were randomly selected from each sample, with every read carrying a distinct molecular identifier. Instead of being binned into consensus sequences, reads with shared molecular identifiers were discarded. MiTCR, with a Q25 quality threshold and the strictest error-elimination algorithm, was used for CDR3 identification, clonotype clustering and error correction. Lower-bound total TCR beta diversity was estimated with a nonparametric unseen species model using Euler transformation. TCRdb applied fastp at Q25 and MiXCR to the public reads, then kept only in-frame beta chains. CDR3 protein sequences are deduplicated, and each keeps its most common genes and DNA. These V and J calls are TCRdb output, not the study's own analysis. The sample contains 850,000 to 950,000 distinct CDR3 sequences, around 30% of them found a single time. The top ten clones comprise 15% to 20% of the sample.

The TCR was taken from a woman at least 80 years old in good health. The chain couples TRBV10-3 to TRBJ2-3; the D gene assignment is perhaps TRBD1 or TRBD2, with each matching 5 bases. The sample was blood. The DNA sequence is given as TGTGCCATCAGTGAGTCGATACGGGGCAGCACAGATACGCAGTATTTT. It codes for CAISESIRGSTDTQYF.